The 14 T cell receptor beta chains in this list originate from one sample, sequenced in a study of brain T cells in children with intractable seizures. Sequenced by immunoSEQ multiplex PCR; TCRdb stores in-frame clones only, minus some. The table has about 340,000 clones, 93% seen once. Specified time point: blood from clinic visit 5 months post-surgery; TSC patient then seizure free. This sample comprised peripheral blood, obtained more than 4 months after surgery. Source of these receptors: a boy under two years old with tuberous sclerosis and intractable seizures.

This clone was recorded only once. The V gene is TRBV9, the J gene TRBJ2-7, with 8 bases fitting TRBD2. CDR3 length: 16 residues. Germline assignment: CDR1 SGDLS and CDR2 YYNGEE. V shed 4 bases, J shed 2 bases, and the junction held 11 bases outside the gene matches. CDR3 coding DNA: TGTGCCAGCAGCTTCCAAGGACTAGCTGAAACCTACGAGCAGTACTTC. Residues: CASSFQGLAETYEQYF.

This clone has just one count. This chain links TRBV9 with TRBJ2-3, with 13 bases lining up with TRBD2. Germline V CDR1 and CDR2: SGDLS, YYNGEE. V trimming: 4 bases; J trimming: 1 base; junction bases outside the gene matches: 12. This CDR3 contains 19 residues. This CDR3 reads CASSSQLRLAGGRTDTQYF. The CDR3 DNA reads as TGTGCCAGCAGCTCACAACTCCGACTAGCGGGGGGACGCACAGATACGCAGTATTTT.

J is TRBJ2-7 and V is TRBV30; TRBD2 might be the D (6 bases). The CDR3 is 16 amino acids. Germline V gives CDR1 GTSNPN, CDR2 SVGIG (reference sequence). Deletions cut 1 base from V and 0 bases from J, with 16 bases between. This CDR3 reads CAWSATKSSGSYEQYF. Written as DNA, the CDR3 is TGTGCCTGGAGTGCGACGAAAAGTAGCGGCTCCTACGAGCAGTACTTC.

The rearrangement joins TRBV7-9 to TRBJ1-5; 7 bases are a match to TRBD1. The V gene end was trimmed by 5 bases and the J gene end by 3 bases; junction bases not matched to a gene: 7. The CDR3 spans 15 residues. Germline lookup yields CDR1 SEHNR and CDR2 FQNEAQ (reference sequence). The CDR3 bases are TGTGCCAGCAGCCAGACAGGGACGGTCAATCAGCCCCAGCATTTT. Translation gives CASSQTGTVNQPQHF.

The V and J genes are TRBV5-6 and TRBJ2-3; 11 bases fit TRBD2. Per germline, CDR1 SGHDT and CDR2 YYEEEE. This CDR3 has 16 amino acids. V was clipped by 4 bases and J by 2 bases; unmatched bases: 6. The CDR3 DNA follows: TGTGCCAGCAGCCTACTAGCGGGAGACCCCACAGATACGCAGTATTTT. Translating it yields CASSLLAGDPTDTQYF.

V usage is TRBV13 and J usage is TRBJ2-1; D may be TRBD1 or TRBD2 (5 bases each). The CDR3 is 13 residues long. Germline V gene sequence: CDR1 PRHDT, CDR2 FYEKMQ (reference sequence). V gave up 4 bases and J gave up 7 bases, with 11 bases separating them. CDR3 bases: TGTGCCAGCAGCTATCTGGGGGATAATGAGCAGTTCTTC. Its translation: CASSYLGDNEQFF.

The chain links TRBV5-5 to TRBJ2-5, with 8 bases aligning to TRBD2. This CDR3 has 17 residues. With 0 bases clipped from V and 1 base from J, the junction kept 8 bases outside the gene matches. CDR1 and CDR2 from the germline V gene are SGHKS and YYEKEE (reference sequence). DNA of the CDR3: TGTGCCAGCAGCTTGGTGGGTAGCGGGGAAACCCAAGAGACCCAGTACTTC. Its translation: CASSLVGSGETQETQYF.

This chain connects TRBV6-5 to TRBJ1-1; D remains unclear. The CDR3 spans 15 residues. The germline gives CDR1 MNHEY, CDR2 SVGAGI. With 7 bases removed from V and 5 bases from J, the gap between germline ends came to 20 bases. The CDR3 DNA reads as TGTGCCAGCAACTACTTCACCGCCACGGCTACTGAAGCTTTCTTT. This encodes CASNYFTATATEAFF.

This clone showed up just once. The CDR3 nucleotides read TGTGCCAGCAGCTTAGAGGGGACAGGGCGCCAAGAGACCCAGTACTTC. Residues: CASSLEGTGRQETQYF. The gene calls are TRBV7-9 and TRBJ2-5; the match to TRBD1 covers 9 bases. The length of the CDR3 is 16 residues. Germline V lookup: CDR1 SEHNR, CDR2 FQNEAQ (reference sequence). J gave up 1 base and V 1 base, and 4 bases lay outside the gene matches.

The chain uses TRBV7-3 and TRBJ2-5, with D possibly matching TRBD2 (6 bases). The CDR3 covers 15 residues. V lost 5 bases and J lost 4, with 17 bases in between. Germline CDR1 SGHTA, CDR2 FQGTGA. CDR3 DNA sequence: TGTGCCAGCAGCCCCCTGGGCGGGGCCAGAGAGACCCAGTACTTC. As protein: CASSPLGGARETQYF.

The genes are TRBV13 and TRBJ1-6, with a tentative D call TRBD1 (5 bases). The CDR3 covers 15 residues. Deletions cut 2 bases from V and 13 bases from J, with 18 bases between. CDR1 and CDR2 from the germline V gene are PRHDT and FYEKMQ (reference sequence). In nucleotides, the CDR3 is TGTGCCAGCAGCTTATTGGCCAGGGTCCCCCGGCCCCTCCACTTT. Amino acids: CASSLLARVPRPLHF.

This chain uses TRBV13 with TRBJ1-2; D is unresolved. The germline CDR1 and CDR2 sequences are PRHDT and FYEKMQ (reference sequence). With 6 bases removed from V and 8 bases from J, the gap between germline ends came to 25 bases. The CDR3 is 16 residues long. The CDR3 here is CASSKLETLIGGGYTF. The CDR3 region has the DNA TGTGCCAGCAGTAAACTGGAGACACTGATAGGAGGCGGCTACACCTTC.

V usage is TRBV4-2 and J usage is TRBJ2-5, with 10 bases fitting TRBD2. Unmatched junction bases numbered 9, after V lost 0 bases and J lost 5 bases. This CDR3 has 17 residues. Germline loops: CDR1 LGHNA, CDR2 YNFKEQ. CDR3 in DNA: TGTGCCAGCAGCCAAGACCCAGCGGGAGGGGGCGGGGAGACCCAGTACTTC. It specifies CASSQDPAGGGGETQYF.

The rearrangement links TRBV19 to TRBJ1-5; no clear D. Germline-derived CDR1 and CDR2 are LNHDA and SQIVND (reference sequence). The CDR3 spans 15 residues. V shed 2 bases and J shed 3 bases, with 11 bases lying between them. The CDR3 nucleotides are TGTGCCAGTAGTATAATCTCACATTCCAATCAGCCCCAGCATTTT. This gives the protein CASSIISHSNQPQHF.